Listed below are T cell receptor beta chains from one sample, sequenced in a study of OX40 agonist ivuxolimab in advanced cancers. Sequenced by immunoSEQ multiplex PCR; TCRdb stores in-frame clones only, minus some. Among tens of thousands of clones listed, approximately 85% were seen once. Sample: CD4+ or CD8+ T cells sorted from blood, taken in a trial of the OX40 agonist ivuxolimab. The receptors were gathered from an adult with an advanced solid tumor such as melanoma, head and neck, liver or kidney cancer. CDR3s include the opening cysteine and the closing phenylalanine or tryptophan. A D gene is named only where the DNA matches it firmly. Clone size is not always given. Where it is, it says once, few, many or a class for expanded clones.

CDR3nt	CDR3aa	j_gene	d_gene	abundance	v_gene
TGTGCCAGTAGTAGAGAATTTGGGGGCTCGGGTTCTGCCAAAAACATTCAGTACTTC	CASSREFGGSGSAKNIQYF	TRBJ2-4	NA	once	TRBV19
TGTGCCAGCAGGCTCGAGGGAGATACGCAGTATTTT	CASRLEGDTQYF	TRBJ2-3	NA	NA	TRBV5-5
TGTGCCAGCAGCTTGACAGGGGAAGGAGCCAAAAACATTCAGTACTTC	CASSLTGEGAKNIQYF	TRBJ2-4	TRBD1	NA	TRBV7-2
TGTGCCGTGGGCAGGGCAGACGAACTGGGGGACACCGGGGAGCTGTTTTTT	CAVGRADELGDTGELFF	TRBJ2-2	NA	NA	TRBV19
TGTGCCAGCTCACTTAAGGTTGCCACTGAAGCTTTCTTT	CASSLKVATEAFF	TRBJ1-1	NA	NA	TRBV18
TGTGCCAGTAGTATTGGTGGGGGCACAGATACGCAGTATTTT	CASSIGGGTDTQYF	TRBJ2-3	NA	NA	TRBV19
TGCGCCAGCAGCGGGATTAGCGGGGGCAACAATGAGCAGTTCTTC	CASSGISGGNNEQFF	TRBJ2-1	TRBD2	NA	TRBV5-1
TGTGCCAGCAGTGCCGGGACAGTCAATTCACCCCTCCACTTT	CASSAGTVNSPLHF	TRBJ1-6	TRBD1	once	TRBV2
TGTGCCAGCAGCTCACTAGCGGGGGTAAGCGAGCAGTACTTC	CASSSLAGVSEQYF	TRBJ2-7	TRBD2	few	TRBV7-2
TGTGCCAGCAGCTTACAGGGAGGGTCACCCCTCCACTTT	CASSLQGGSPLHF	TRBJ1-6	NA	NA	TRBV7-2
TGTGCCTGGAGTGTAGAAATTAGCGGACAGGGGCTGTTTTTT	CAWSVEISGQGLFF	TRBJ2-2	TRBD1	NA	TRBV30
TGTGCCAGCAGCTTGGGACTAGCGGGGGGGCTAGGGCAAGAGACCCAGTACTTC	CASSLGLAGGLGQETQYF	TRBJ2-5	TRBD2	NA	TRBV5-6
TGTGCCAGCACCAACGGCCTTTATGGCTACACCTTC	CASTNGLYGYTF	TRBJ1-2	NA	few	TRBV6-5
TGTGCCAGCAGTAAGGAGGGCACCGGGGAGCTGTTTTTT	CASSKEGTGELFF	TRBJ2-2	NA	NA	TRBV6-1
TGTGCCAGCGGGACAACTTCAAGCTACACCTTC	CASGTTSSYTF	TRBJ1-2	NA	few	TRBV27
TGCGCCAGCTCCCCCCGTTCACAGGGGGCTTACGAGCAGTACTTC	CASSPRSQGAYEQYF	TRBJ2-7	TRBD1	few	TRBV5-1
TGTGCCAGCAGCTCCGGACTAGCGGGGGGAGGAGAGACCCAGTACTTC	CASSSGLAGGGETQYF	TRBJ2-5	TRBD2	NA	TRBV5-4
TGTGCCAGCAGGGTCCGCAGGATTAGCTCCTACGAGCAGTACTTC	CASRVRRISSYEQYF	TRBJ2-7	NA	once	TRBV5-6
TGTGCCAGCAGCGTAGAAGGGATCTATGGCTACACCTTC	CASSVEGIYGYTF	TRBJ1-2	NA	NA	TRBV9
TGTGCCTGGACGCAGGGACGAGCCTACGAGCAGTACTTC	CAWTQGRAYEQYF	TRBJ2-7	NA	few	TRBV30
TGTGCCAGCAGCCCGTCAGGGGACTATGGCTACACCTTC	CASSPSGDYGYTF	TRBJ1-2	NA	once	TRBV2
TGTGCCAGCAGCCCTGGCAGGGCGAACACTGAAGCTTTCTTT	CASSPGRANTEAFF	TRBJ1-1	NA	NA	TRBV27
TGTGCCAGCAGCCAGTCCCGGGACAGAAAAGCTTTCTTT	CASSQSRDRKAFF	TRBJ1-1	TRBD1	few	TRBV11-3
TGCGCCAGCAGCCAACCCGGGCGAGTGGAAGCTTTCTTT	CASSQPGRVEAFF	TRBJ1-1	NA	NA	TRBV4-1
TGTGCCAGCAGCTTGAGACGACTAGGGGGGGAGACCCAGTACTTC	CASSLRRLGGETQYF	TRBJ2-5	NA	medium-sized	TRBV5-6